This TCR beta chain comes out of a study of PD-L1 blockade in urothelial cancer. Study as a whole: Patients arrived having already received 0 to 3 prior chemotherapy regimens. Blood analysis was done at 3 weeks (second dose) and 6 weeks after treatment began. When blood samples were assessed, the median T cell count was around 150,000.

Germline assignment: CDR1 SGHRS and CDR2 YFSETQ. V was pared by 3 bases and J by 5 bases, with 3 bases of the junction left unmatched. The CDR3 is made up of 15 amino acids. The method was immunoSEQ multiplex PCR; TCRdb's version includes in-frame clones alone and lacks a portion of them. Among roughly 130,000 clones listed, 65% to 85% were seen once. Time point given: pretreatment peripheral blood. Samples were collected from each patient before treatment and during treatment. Each patient gave between 1 and 8 of them in total. The rearrangement joins TRBV5-1 to TRBJ2-1, with 12 bases that match TRBD2. The starting material was PBMCs, obtained around atezolizumab (anti-PD-L1) treatment. This clonotype was sampled from a man aged 50-59 years with urothelial cancer. The CDR3 is CASSWTSGINNEQFF. In nucleotides, the CDR3 is TGCGCCAGCAGCTGGACTAGCGGGATTAACAATGAGCAGTTCTTC.